This TCR beta chain derives from a study of blood T cell repertoires in COVID-19. The wider study: COVID-19 samples collected from the United States, Italy and Spain covered acute and convalescent phases. The analysed material was cDNA or gDNA that came from T cells, B-cell-depleted T cells, or PBMCs.

In the original processing: Amplification of reference gene primers provided the estimated nucleated cell counts. Assay used: immunoSEQ multiplex PCR; TCRdb lists only in-frame clones, some missing. V and J calls and clone size are given by that table; D and trimming were obtained from the DNA. Among approximately 210,000 clones, roughly 86% were seen once, and the ten largest hold less than 8%. In germline, CDR1 is KGHSH, CDR2 LQKENI. J was trimmed by 2 bases and V by 3 bases; bases with no gene match: 6. The CDR3 consists of 15 residues. This TCR came from a woman in her forties or fifties with active or convalescent COVID-19. Specimen: peripheral blood. The chain couples TRBV18 to TRBJ1-2; 7 bases are shared with TRBD1. CDR3 region: CASSPRDRQNYGYTF. The CDR3 nucleotides read TGTGCCAGCTCACCCCGGGACAGACAAAACTATGGCTACACCTTC.